The rows below give T cell receptor beta chains drawn from one sample of a study of blood T cell repertoires in COVID-19. Using immunoSEQ multiplex PCR, the repertoire was profiled, and TCRdb retains in-frame clones only, with some absent. The table lists about 38,000 clones, around four fifths of them singletons. Sequences were obtained from peripheral blood. The receptors stem from a man in his forties or fifties with active COVID-19. Each CDR3 is given with its conserved first and last residue. The D gene is left open where the match is weak.

>TRBJ1-1|TRBD1|TRBV7-9
CASRPGTARNTEAFF
>TRBJ1-1|TRBD1|TRBV28
CASRPTGGKGWGTEAFF
>TRBJ2-1|.|TRBV7-6
CASSRGSLRGYNEQFF
>TRBJ1-5|TRBD1|TRBV27
CASSFRAGGDQPQHF
>TRBJ1-2|.|TRBV4-1
CASSPLKFYGYTF
>TRBJ2-5|.|TRBV11-2
CASSLGEEETQYF
>TRBJ2-7|TRBD1|TRBV7-6
CASSLGGQGTGYEQYF
>TRBJ2-1|TRBD2|TRBV27
CASSVLVLAGGHEQFF
>TRBJ2-1|TRBD2|TRBV5-1
CASTNSGASSYRSYNEQFF
>TRBJ1-2|TRBD1|TRBV9
CASRGQGAGGYTF
>TRBJ2-5|.|TRBV19
CASSIGQVSQETQYF
>TRBJ2-3|TRBD2|TRBV12-3/TRBV12-4
CASGRVGQYF
>TRBJ2-5|.|TRBV30
CAWSPHPIRETQYF
>TRBJ1-2|.|TRBV28
CASSTLRNGYTF
>TRBJ1-6|TRBD1|TRBV6-5
CASSYMRDRNNSPLHF
>TRBJ2-3|TRBD2|TRBV27
CASSLRLAGDTQYF
>TRBJ1-5|.|TRBV5-1
CASSLEEGSNQPQHF
>TRBJ2-7|TRBD1|TRBV6-5
CASSRDRDRSYEQYF
>TRBJ2-5|TRBD2|TRBV2
CASSEASLAALKETQYF
>TRBJ2-2|.|TRBV7-7
CASSLKFYSGELGLGGELFF
>TRBJ2-1|TRBD2|TRBV11-2
CASNWGGSNEQFF
>TRBJ2-2|TRBD2|TRBV27
CASRALAGALNTGELFF
>TRBJ2-7|TRBD2|TRBV7-6
CASSLLAASYEQYF
>TRBJ2-7|TRBD2|TRBV18
CASSPPSGSYYEQYF
>TRBJ1-6|TRBD1|TRBV27
CASRKGQGNSPLHF
>TRBJ2-1|TRBD2|TRBV7-7
CASSFGLADNNEQFF
>TRBJ2-1|.|TRBV15
CATSRDIVSYNEQFF
>TRBJ2-7|TRBD1|TRBV6-5
CASSYSPGQIPYEQYF
>TRBJ1-2|TRBD1|TRBV2
CASGVTGTGVGGYTF
>TRBJ1-2|.|TRBV19
CASSPRVSNYGYTF
>TRBJ1-2|.|TRBV9
CASTAGGNYGYTF
>TRBJ1-6|TRBD1|TRBV6-5
CATNTGEYNSPLHF
>TRBJ1-2|.|TRBV24-1
CATSDSDSGYGYTF
>TRBJ1-2|.|TRBV11-2
CASSLGLYGYTF
>TRBJ1-6|.|TRBV19
CASSIRGRSYNSPLHF
>TRBJ1-2|TRBD1|TRBV6-6
CASSYPGQGTYGYTF
>TRBJ2-4|TRBD2|TRBV5-4
CASSLALAGGRKGIQYF
>TRBJ2-7|.|TRBV2
CASSEWGIQGYEQYF
>TRBJ2-1|.|TRBV19
CASTTQGYNEQFF
>TRBJ2-2|.|TRBV12-5
CASGYRGGELFF